Listed below are T cell receptor beta chains from one sample, sequenced in a study of blood T cell repertoires in COVID-19. Using immunoSEQ multiplex PCR, the repertoire was profiled, and TCRdb retains in-frame clones only, with some absent. The sample carries 150,000 to 200,000 clones, more than 85% recorded once. Material: PBMCs or T cells enriched from blood (not recorded which). These TCRs come from a human donor with acute COVID-19. The donor label of this sample is uncertain. The CDR3 runs from the conserved cysteine through the conserved F or W. Fields, in order: V gene, D gene, clone size, J gene, CDR3 DNA, CDR3 protein. A D gene is named only where the DNA matches it firmly. Where a row states a size, it is once, few, many or the class of an expanded clone; other rows omit it.

V: TRBV10-2; D: TRBD1; size: NA; J: TRBJ1-3; DNA: TGCTCCAGCAAACCCTTAACGGACAGGCTCTCTGGAAACACCATATATTTT; CDR3: CSSKPLTDRLSGNTIYF
V: TRBV30; D: TRBD1; size: NA; J: TRBJ1-2; DNA: TGTGCCTGGAGTATTTCCCCCGGACAGGGCGCGATCTATGGCTACACCTTC; CDR3: CAWSISPGQGAIYGYTF
V: TRBV4-1; D: NA; size: NA; J: TRBJ2-7; DNA: TGCGCCAGCAGCCAAGATAGCTTAGCAGGGCCAACCTACGAGCAGTACTTC; CDR3: CASSQDSLAGPTYEQYF
V: TRBV5-5; D: NA; size: NA; J: TRBJ1-1; DNA: TGTGCCAGCAGCTTGGTAGCTTCCCTCTCGGGGAACACTGAAGCTTTCTTT; CDR3: CASSLVASLSGNTEAFF
V: TRBV30; D: TRBD2; size: NA; J: TRBJ2-1; DNA: TGTGCCTGGACCCTAGTAGCGGGGGGTTACAATGAGCAGTTCTTC; CDR3: CAWTLVAGGYNEQFF
V: TRBV11-2; D: NA; size: NA; J: TRBJ2-1; DNA: TGTGCCAGCAGCCCGATGACAGTCTCCTACAATGAGCAGTTCTTC; CDR3: CASSPMTVSYNEQFF
V: TRBV3-1/TRBV3-2; D: NA; size: NA; J: TRBJ1-1; DNA: TGTGCCAGCATGGGGGGGGTAGAAGCTTTCTTT; CDR3: CASMGGVEAFF
V: TRBV5-1; D: NA; size: NA; J: TRBJ1-1; DNA: TGCGCCAGCAGCTTGGGTTCACAGAAAGAAGCTTTCTTT; CDR3: CASSLGSQKEAFF
V: TRBV12-5; D: TRBD2; size: NA; J: TRBJ2-7; DNA: TGTGCTAGTGCCCGACCGATGGGGGGGGGCTACGAGCAGTACTTC; CDR3: CASARPMGGGYEQYF
V: TRBV29-1; D: NA; size: NA; J: TRBJ1-1; DNA: TGCAGCGTTGTCAGATTGAACACTGAAGCTTTCTTT; CDR3: CSVVRLNTEAFF
V: TRBV4-2; D: TRBD2; size: NA; J: TRBJ2-3; DNA: TGTGCCAGCAGCCAAGATACGGTCGCGGGGGGCAGCACAGATACGCAGTATTTT; CDR3: CASSQDTVAGGSTDTQYF
V: TRBV4-3; D: NA; size: NA; J: TRBJ1-1; DNA: TGCGCCAGCCGCCCTACCCTGAACACTGAAGCTTTCTTT; CDR3: CASRPTLNTEAFF
V: TRBV14; D: TRBD2; size: NA; J: TRBJ2-1; DNA: TGTGCCAGCAGCCCACTAGCGGGGGGGTTTCTAACCTACAATGAGCAGTTCTTC; CDR3: CASSPLAGGFLTYNEQFF
V: TRBV11-3; D: TRBD1; size: NA; J: TRBJ2-5; DNA: TGTGCCAGCAGCCGAGGACAGGGGAACGTGAAGGAGACCCAGTACTTC; CDR3: CASSRGQGNVKETQYF
V: TRBV5-1; D: TRBD1; size: NA; J: TRBJ1-6; DNA: TGCGCCAGCAGCTTAGGCAGGGGGTATAATTCACCCCTCCACTTT; CDR3: CASSLGRGYNSPLHF
V: TRBV9; D: TRBD2; size: NA; J: TRBJ2-5; DNA: TGTGCCAGCAGCGGGAGAGCGGGGGGGGAGACCCAGTACTTC; CDR3: CASSGRAGGETQYF
V: TRBV29-1; D: NA; size: NA; J: TRBJ2-3; DNA: TGCAGCGTTGAATTACTAGGGGGAGAAACAGATACGCAGTATTTT; CDR3: CSVELLGGETDTQYF
V: TRBV30; D: TRBD1; size: once; J: TRBJ1-3; DNA: TGTGCCTGGAGTGCCGGGACAGGCTCTGGAAACACCATATATTTT; CDR3: CAWSAGTGSGNTIYF
V: TRBV7-3; D: NA; size: once; J: TRBJ2-1; DNA: TGTGCCAGCAGCCCCCCTGGAGGGGGGGACAATGAGCAGTTCTTC; CDR3: CASSPPGGGDNEQFF
V: TRBV4-3; D: TRBD1; size: NA; J: TRBJ2-5; DNA: TGCGCCAGCAGCCAAGATACAGGGGGCGAGACCCAGTACTTC; CDR3: CASSQDTGGETQYF
V: TRBV7-2; D: NA; size: NA; J: TRBJ2-3; DNA: TGTGCCAGCAGCTCGACGACAGTCACAGATACGCAGTATTTT; CDR3: CASSSTTVTDTQYF
V: TRBV7-6; D: NA; size: NA; J: TRBJ1-6; DNA: TGTGCCAGCACCCAGCGGGGGGGTTCTAATTCACCCCTCCACTTT; CDR3: CASTQRGGSNSPLHF
V: TRBV6-4; D: NA; size: NA; J: TRBJ2-3; DNA: TGTGCCAGCAGTGACGGCGGGGACACAGATACGCAGTATTTT; CDR3: CASSDGGDTDTQYF
V: TRBV5-8; D: TRBD1; size: NA; J: TRBJ2-7; DNA: TGTGCCAGCAGCTTCCAACAGGGGGCCACCGCCTACGAGCAGTACTTC; CDR3: CASSFQQGATAYEQYF
V: TRBV19; D: TRBD1; size: NA; J: TRBJ2-7; DNA: TGTGCCAGTAGTAGGGACAGGGCCCAGGAGCAGTACTTC; CDR3: CASSRDRAQEQYF
V: TRBV10-3; D: NA; size: NA; J: TRBJ2-2; DNA: TGTGCCATCAGTGAGTCTAGGGAGAGCACCGGGGAGCTGTTTTTT; CDR3: CAISESRESTGELFF
V: TRBV18; D: NA; size: NA; J: TRBJ1-1; DNA: TGTGCCAGCTCACTTCAGGGCAGTTTGGACACTGAAGCTTTCTTT; CDR3: CASSLQGSLDTEAFF
V: TRBV3-1/TRBV3-2; D: TRBD1; size: NA; J: TRBJ1-1; DNA: TGTGCCAGCAGCCAACCCGTAGGAGGAAGGGGGCCCGGGAACACTGAAGCTTTCTTT; CDR3: CASSQPVGGRGPGNTEAFF
V: TRBV5-1; D: NA; size: NA; J: TRBJ1-2; DNA: TGCGCCAGCAGCTTGGCCGGGAGAGGTGGCTACACCTTC; CDR3: CASSLAGRGGYTF
V: TRBV18; D: NA; size: NA; J: TRBJ1-2; DNA: TGTGCCAGCTCACCACGAGAAAATTATGGCTACACCTTC; CDR3: CASSPRENYGYTF
V: TRBV10-2; D: NA; size: NA; J: TRBJ2-7; DNA: TGCGCCAGCAGTGAGCCGAAGGGAGGCGAGCAGTACTTC; CDR3: CASSEPKGGEQYF
V: TRBV4-2; D: TRBD1; size: NA; J: TRBJ2-3; DNA: TGTGCCAGCAGCCAAGGAGCGACAGGGGTAACAGATACGCAGTATTTT; CDR3: CASSQGATGVTDTQYF
V: TRBV19; D: TRBD2; size: NA; J: TRBJ2-7; DNA: TGTGCCAGTAGTATAGGACTAGCGGGGGCCTACGAGCAGTACTTC; CDR3: CASSIGLAGAYEQYF
V: TRBV5-1; D: TRBD1; size: NA; J: TRBJ2-1; DNA: TGCGCCAGCAGCTTGGGACGGACAGGGGGCAACAATGAGCAGTTCTTC; CDR3: CASSLGRTGGNNEQFF
V: TRBV7-9; D: NA; size: NA; J: TRBJ2-1; DNA: TGTGCCAGCAGCCCACGAACAGGGAATGAGCAGTTCTTC; CDR3: CASSPRTGNEQFF
V: TRBV6-1; D: NA; size: NA; J: TRBJ2-5; DNA: TGTGCCAGCAGTGAGACATGGGGGGTACAAGAGACCCAGTACTTC; CDR3: CASSETWGVQETQYF
V: TRBV12-5; D: TRBD1; size: NA; J: TRBJ2-3; DNA: TGTGCTAGTGGTATGGGACAGACTCTCACAGATACGCAGTATTTT; CDR3: CASGMGQTLTDTQYF
V: TRBV3-1/TRBV3-2; D: NA; size: NA; J: TRBJ2-7; DNA: TGTGCCAGCAGCCAAGGACAGGTCTTTCGCTCCTCTTCCTACGAGCAGTACTTC; CDR3: CASSQGQVFRSSSYEQYF
V: TRBV6-1; D: NA; size: NA; J: TRBJ2-3; DNA: TGTGCCAGCAGTGAAGTTTTCGGGGGAAGCGCGGATACGCAGTATTTT; CDR3: CASSEVFGGSADTQYF
V: TRBV5-8; D: NA; size: once; J: TRBJ1-1; DNA: TGTGCCAGCAGCTCGGACAAGAACACTGAAGCTTTCTTT; CDR3: CASSSDKNTEAFF
V: TRBV6-5; D: NA; size: NA; J: TRBJ2-7; DNA: TGTGCCAGCAGTACCCGGACAGTCTCCTACGAGCAGTACTTC; CDR3: CASSTRTVSYEQYF
V: TRBV7-9; D: NA; size: NA; J: TRBJ1-1; DNA: TGTGCCAGCAGCTTAGAAAGCTACAGTTTAAACACTGAAGCTTTCTTT; CDR3: CASSLESYSLNTEAFF
V: TRBV5-4; D: NA; size: NA; J: TRBJ1-4; DNA: TGTGCCAGCAGTCTGGGGAGTGGTGAAAAACTGTTTTTT; CDR3: CASSLGSGEKLFF
V: TRBV18; D: NA; size: NA; J: TRBJ1-1; DNA: TGTGCCAGCTCACCACAGAGGTCGAGGAGTCGGACTGAAGCTTTCTTT; CDR3: CASSPQRSRSRTEAFF
V: TRBV10-3; D: NA; size: NA; J: TRBJ2-2; DNA: TGTGCCATCACAAGGGACAAAAACACCGGGGAGCTGTTTTTT; CDR3: CAITRDKNTGELFF
V: TRBV13; D: NA; size: NA; J: TRBJ2-3; DNA: TGTGCCAGCAGCTCTACAGATACGCAGTATTTT; CDR3: CASSSTDTQYF
V: TRBV21-1; D: NA; size: NA; J: TRBJ1-5; DNA: TGTGCCAGCAGCAAAGAAGTGGAGGGACCCCAGCATTTT; CDR3: CASSKEVEGPQHF
V: TRBV10-3; D: TRBD1; size: NA; J: TRBJ1-1; DNA: TGTGCCATCAGCCCTGGGACAGGGACTTTGAACACTGAAGCTTTCTTT; CDR3: CAISPGTGTLNTEAFF
V: TRBV28; D: NA; size: NA; J: TRBJ1-2; DNA: TGTGCCAGCAGTCCCCTCGATGGCTACACCTTC; CDR3: CASSPLDGYTF
V: TRBV12-5; D: NA; size: NA; J: TRBJ1-5; DNA: TGTGCTAGCACCCTGGAGGGGCTACATAGCAATCAGCCCCAGCATTTT; CDR3: CASTLEGLHSNQPQHF